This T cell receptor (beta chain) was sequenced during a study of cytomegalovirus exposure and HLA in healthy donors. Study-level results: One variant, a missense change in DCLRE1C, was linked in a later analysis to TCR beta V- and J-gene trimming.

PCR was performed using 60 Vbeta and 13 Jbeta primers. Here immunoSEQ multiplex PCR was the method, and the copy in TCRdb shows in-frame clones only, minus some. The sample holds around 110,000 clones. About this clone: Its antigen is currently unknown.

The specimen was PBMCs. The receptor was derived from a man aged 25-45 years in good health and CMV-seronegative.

CDR3 in amino acids: CASSLDSAGNYGYTF. The CDR3 DNA reads TGTGCCAGCAGCTTAGATTCCGCAGGAAACTATGGCTACACCTTC. The chain employs TRBV11-2 and TRBJ1-2; unclear D gene. Germline values: CDR1 SGHAT, CDR2 FQNNGV. The CDR3 is made up of 15 amino acids. Trimming took 0 bases from V and 2 from J, leaving 10 bases between them.